These 29 T cell receptor beta chains were sequenced from one sample in a study of shared clonotypes between healthy human individuals. Only in-frame clones appear in the TCRdb table, and some are missing; sequencing was by immunoSEQ multiplex PCR. Here the sample spans around 690,000 clones, roughly 88% being singletons. The sequenced sample consisted of memory CD8+ T cells from PBMCs. Documented subset: CD45RO+ cells pooled with CCR7-negative TemRA cells. These receptors were taken from a man aged 18 to 29 in good health. Some clones in this sample may be carry-over from other donors' samples.

This chain uses TRBV16 with TRBJ1-1, with 8 bases matching TRBD1. The CDR3 spans 17 residues. V lost 0 bases to trimming and J lost 8 bases; unmatched junction nucleotides: 14. The V gene's germline CDR1 is KGHSY and CDR2 FQNENV. The CDR3 nucleotides read TGTGCCAGCAGCCAATCGGTAGCGGACAGGGCAGCCAACGAAGCTTTCTTT. Residues: CASSQSVADRAANEAFF. Drawing the rest from reference TRBV16 and TRBJ1-1, the complete variable domain is GEEVAQTPKHLVRGEGQKAKLYCAPIKGHSYVFWYQQVLKNEFKFLISFQNENVFDETGMPKERFSAKCLPNSPCSLEIQATKLEDSAVYFCASSQSVADRAANEAFFGQGTRLTVV.

The J gene is TRBJ1-4, the V gene TRBV9; 8 nucleotides line up with TRBD1. This CDR3 comprises 15 residues. Germline-derived CDR1 and CDR2 are SGDLS and YYNGEE. V dropped 1 base and J dropped 6; count of bases not matched to a gene: 5. This chain's CDR3 is CASSVKDRVDEKLFF. The CDR3 DNA reads as TGTGCCAGCAGCGTAAAGGACAGGGTCGATGAAAAACTGTTTTTT.

This clone was counted a few times. V is TRBV27 and J is TRBJ2-7, with D tentatively TRBD1 or TRBD2 (5 bases each). The CDR3 contains 12 residues. CDR1 and CDR2 from the germline V gene are MNHEY and SMNVEV (reference sequence). V was cut by 6 bases and J by 6 bases, with 12 bases left in between. The CDR3 bases are TGTGCCAGCAGCGTTAAGGGACGCGAGCAGTACTTC. It yields the protein CASSVKGREQYF.

V and J are TRBV28 and TRBJ2-1, with 11 bases aligning to TRBD2. Germline-derived CDR1 and CDR2 are MDHEN and SYDVKM. The CDR3 runs 20 residues. J lost 0 bases, V lost 5 bases, and 15 bases had no gene match. In DNA form, the CDR3 reads TGTGCCAGCAGTACCCATCTACTAGCGGGAGATGAGGGCTCCTACAATGAGCAGTTCTTC. Its translation: CASSTHLLAGDEGSYNEQFF.

The chain is built from TRBV4-1 and TRBJ2-1; 9 nucleotides align to TRBD1. This CDR3 has 14 amino acids. The V gene end was trimmed by 5 bases and the J gene end by 7 bases; junction bases not matched to a gene: 6. Germline loops: CDR1 MGHRA, CDR2 YSYEKL. In DNA, the CDR3 is TGCGCCAGCAGCTGGTGGACAGGGGCTAATGAGCAGTTCTTC. Its translation is CASSWWTGANEQFF.

The chain has TRBV19 and TRBJ1-2; TRBD1 might be the D (5 bases). V was pared by 7 bases and J by 6 bases, with 15 bases between. CDR3 length: 13 amino acids. CDR1 is LNHDA and CDR2 is SQIVND in the germline V gene (reference sequence). CDR3 region: CASNFQGPNGYTF. In DNA form, the CDR3 reads TGTGCCAGTAACTTTCAGGGACCTAATGGCTACACCTTC.

This clone was detected only once. This chain uses TRBV9 with TRBJ2-7; 9 bases align to TRBD2. There are 14 residues in the CDR3. CDR1 and CDR2 from the germline V gene are SGDLS and YYNGEE. After removal of 4 bases from V and 9 bases from J, the junction contained 11 bases not matched to a gene. CDR3 bases: TGTGCCAGCAGCCAACCCGGGACTAGCTCCACGCAGTACTTC. This codes for CASSQPGTSSTQYF. Drawing the rest from reference TRBV9 and TRBJ2-7, the complete variable domain is DSGVTQTPKHLITATGQRVTLRCSPRSGDLSVYWYQQSLDQGLQFLIQYYNGEERAKGNILERFSAQQFPDLHSELNLSSLELGDSALYFCASSQPGTSSTQYFGPGTRLTVT.

The chain recombines TRBV19 with TRBJ2-1, with D possibly TRBD2 on 6 matching bases. V was cut by 3 bases and J by 5 bases, with 14 bases left in between. Germline lookup yields CDR1 LNHDA and CDR2 SQIVND (reference sequence). The CDR3 consists of 15 residues. CDR3 sequence reads: CASSIWGSGHNEQFF. CDR3 sequence (DNA): TGTGCCAGTAGTATCTGGGGTAGCGGCCACAATGAGCAGTTCTTC.

This chain joins TRBV10-3 and TRBJ2-2; TRBD1 matches at 11 bases. CDR3 size: 15 residues. V dropped 11 bases and J dropped 4; count of bases not matched to a gene: 9. CDR1 and CDR2 from the germline V gene are ENHRY and SYGVKD. The CDR3 sequence is CASKGGQGATGELFF. The CDR3 DNA follows: TGTGCCTCCAAGGGTGGACAGGGGGCCACCGGGGAGCTGTTTTTT.

The chain uses TRBV6-6 and TRBJ1-5, with D possibly being TRBD1 (5 bases). V shed 10 bases and J shed 2 bases, with 12 bases lying between them. This CDR3 is 13 amino acids long. CDR1 and CDR2 from the germline V gene are MNHNY and SVGAGI (reference sequence). CDR3 sequence: CAIRGGGNQPQHF. The CDR3, as DNA: TGTGCCATTAGGGGTGGCGGCAATCAGCCCCAGCATTTT.

The rearrangement joins TRBV29-1 to TRBJ2-1; TRBD2 might be the D (5 bases). Trimming removed 7 bases from V and 1 base from J, with 17 bases in between. This CDR3 contains 15 residues. Germline-derived CDR1 and CDR2 are SQVTM and ANQGSEA. CDR3 bases: TGCAGCGATCGAGGAGGACCAATGTCCTACAATGAGCAGTTCTTC. Translating gives CSDRGGPMSYNEQFF.

The genes are TRBV9 and TRBJ2-7; TRBD2 agrees at 8 bases. V trimming: 0 bases; J trimming: 5 bases; junction bases outside the gene matches: 7. The CDR3 length is 15 residues. Germline V gene sequence: CDR1 SGDLS, CDR2 YYNGEE. The CDR3 DNA reads TGTGCCAGCAGCGTAGCGGGAGGGCCCGCCAACGAGCAGTACTTC. Translation: CASSVAGGPANEQYF.

The genes are TRBV2 and TRBJ2-2; maybe TRBD1 (5 bases). CDR3 length: 14 amino acids. CDR1 is SNHLY and CDR2 is FYNNEI in the germline V gene. Trimming took off 3 bases at V and 2 bases at J, with 7 bases between the two ends. The DNA for the CDR3 is TGTGCCAGCAGTGAGACAGAAAACACCGGGGAGCTGTTTTTT. Translating gives CASSETENTGELFF.

The rearrangement links TRBV6-5 to TRBJ1-1, with D unclear. V gave up 2 bases and J gave up 4 bases, with 11 bases separating them. The CDR3 contains 14 residues. The germline V gene has CDR1 MNHEY and CDR2 SVGAGI. Here the CDR3 reads CASSYGPEGTEAFF. CDR3 nucleotide sequence: TGTGCCAGCAGTTACGGACCCGAGGGCACTGAAGCTTTCTTT.

This chain links TRBV6-5 with TRBJ2-1; maybe TRBD1 (6 bases). V was shortened by 6 bases and J by 0 bases, with 12 bases between the two germline ends. The germline V gene encodes CDR1 MNHEY and CDR2 SVGAGI. The CDR3 runs 15 residues. CDR3 sequence: CASRTNRDSYNEQFF. For the CDR3, the DNA is TGTGCCAGCAGGACAAACAGGGACTCCTACAATGAGCAGTTCTTC.

This chain joins TRBV25-1 and TRBJ2-3; TRBD2 might be the D (6 bases). V was pared by 5 bases and J by 2 bases, with 11 bases between. The CDR3 consists of 14 residues. From germline, CDR1 is MGHDK and CDR2 SYGVNS. CDR3 sequence (DNA): TGTGCCAGCAGTCCCTGGGAGGCCACAGATACGCAGTATTTT. Translated, it gives CASSPWEATDTQYF.

The gene calls are TRBV5-1 and TRBJ2-7, with D possibly being TRBD1 (6 bases). Trimming pared 0 bases from V and 3 bases from J, leaving 13 bases between. The CDR3 totals 15 residues. Germline CDR1 and CDR2: SGHRS and YFSETQ. As DNA, the CDR3 is TGCGCCAGCAGCTTGGTGGCAGGGGACATCTACGAGCAGTACTTC. Protein: CASSLVAGDIYEQYF.

V is TRBV14 and J is TRBJ2-1, with TRBD2 as a possible D gene (6 bases). Germline CDR1 reads SGHDN; CDR2 reads FVKESK. Trimming left V 1 base short and J 5 bases short, with 18 bases between. The CDR3 is 17 residues long. The CDR3 DNA reads TGTGCCAGCAGCCAAGTCCTCCCGGGAGCCTTTAACAATGAGCAGTTCTTC. It encodes CASSQVLPGAFNNEQFF.

The V call is TRBV7-9, the J call TRBJ2-5; weak D call: TRBD1 (6 bases). The length of the CDR3 is 12 residues. CDR1 is SEHNR, CDR2 FQNEAQ, per germline (reference sequence). Trimming cost V 10 bases and J 5 bases, with 14 bases left between them. CDR3 nucleotide sequence: TGTGCCATGCCATCTAGGGGGGAGACCCAGTACTTC. Its protein product is CAMPSRGETQYF.

This chain uses TRBV7-9 with TRBJ1-2; no definite D call. Trimming left V 3 bases short and J 4 bases short, with 15 bases between. The CDR3 extends over 15 amino acids. Germline CDR1 and CDR2: SEHNR and FQNEAQ (reference sequence). CDR3 DNA: TGTGCCAGCAGCTTCCCAGGCTCTGAATTCTATGGCTACACCTTC. Translated: CASSFPGSEFYGYTF.

This chain connects TRBV5-4 to TRBJ2-7; D tentatively fits TRBD1 or TRBD2 (6 bases each). V gave up 4 bases and J gave up 1 base, with 21 bases separating them. Per the germline V gene, CDR1 is SGHNT and CDR2 is YYREEE (reference sequence). This CDR3 has 17 amino acids. For the CDR3, the DNA is TGTGCCAGCAGCCTCTTGGACGGGGGCAGGCGATCCTACGAGCAGTACTTC. Translation: CASSLLDGGRRSYEQYF.

Comments on this clone: This specimen includes other DNA sequences encoding the same CDR3. The chain recombines TRBV7-9 with TRBJ1-5; TRBD1 is a possible D gene (5 bases). Trimming removed 3 bases from V and 4 bases from J, with 7 bases in between. Germline V gene lookup returns CDR1 SEHNR and CDR2 FQNEAQ (reference sequence). This CDR3 spans 13 amino acids. CDR3 amino acids: CASSFGGNQPQHF. CDR3 in DNA: TGTGCCAGCAGCTTTGGGGGAAATCAGCCCCAGCATTTT.

V usage is TRBV5-8 and J usage is TRBJ1-2; a weak D match, TRBD1 (6 bases). Trimming shortened V by 0 bases and J by 1 base, and 10 bases separated the two germline ends. CDR3 length equals 15 residues. Germline V gene sequence: CDR1 SGHTS, CDR2 YDEGEE. CDR3 protein: CASSLATGDNYGYTF. CDR3 in DNA: TGTGCCAGCAGCTTGGCGACAGGCGATAACTATGGCTACACCTTC.

This chain joins TRBV11-2 and TRBJ2-6; D is uncertain. This CDR3 has 17 amino acids. Germline V gene lookup returns CDR1 SGHAT and CDR2 FQNNGV. Deletions cut 1 base from V and 4 bases from J, with 14 bases between. CDR3: CASSLVESARGANVLTF. The CDR3 coding sequence is TGTGCCAGCAGCTTAGTGGAGTCAGCTCGAGGGGCCAACGTCCTGACTTTC.

The gene calls are TRBV7-9 and TRBJ2-1; 7 nucleotides line up with TRBD1. The germline V gene encodes CDR1 SEHNR and CDR2 FQNEAQ (reference sequence). This CDR3 is 16 amino acids long. V dropped 4 bases and J dropped 8; count of bases not matched to a gene: 14. CDR3 sequence reads: CASSSGQRHEVHEQFF. The CDR3, as DNA: TGTGCCAGCAGCTCGGGACAGCGGCATGAAGTACATGAGCAGTTCTTC.

The chain is built from TRBV28 and TRBJ2-3; 7 nucleotides agree with TRBD1. This CDR3 has 16 residues. The germline V gene has CDR1 MDHEN and CDR2 SYDVKM. J lost 2 bases, V lost 4 bases, and 9 bases had no gene match. The CDR3 loop is CASSSDRESFTDTQYF. In DNA form, the CDR3 reads TGTGCCAGCAGTTCCGACAGGGAGTCCTTCACAGATACGCAGTATTTT.

The chain joins TRBV4-1 to TRBJ1-2; 9 nucleotides align to TRBD1. Unmatched junction bases numbered 8, after V lost 3 bases and J lost 6 bases. The CDR3 runs 15 residues. In germline, CDR1 is MGHRA, CDR2 YSYEKL. The CDR3 spells CASSQRTGDSNGYTF. For the CDR3, the DNA is TGCGCCAGCAGCCAGAGGACAGGGGATTCAAATGGCTACACCTTC.

This clone appeared a few times. The DNA of the CDR3 is TGTGCCAGCAGCCTCGACAGGCCTAATGAAAAACTGTTTTTT. This translates into CASSLDRPNEKLFF. The chain links TRBV28 to TRBJ1-4; TRBD1 is a possible D gene (6 bases). The V end was cut by 6 bases, the J end by 3 bases, with 11 bases between. The length of the CDR3 is 14 residues. Germline CDR1 MDHEN, CDR2 SYDVKM.

The chain joins TRBV10-1 to TRBJ2-1, with D perhaps matching TRBD2 (5 bases). Trimming took off 2 bases at V and 4 bases at J, with 6 bases between the two ends. CDR1 is WNHNN, CDR2 SYGVQD, per germline (reference sequence). This CDR3 spans 13 amino acids. The CDR3 region has the DNA TGCGCCAGCAGTGAGACTAGGTACAATGAGCAGTTCTTC. It codes for CASSETRYNEQFF.